This T cell receptor beta chain was retrieved from a study of CD8 T cells in Susac syndrome. Across the whole study: When blood was collected, patients with Susac syndrome were therapy-naive, were taking corticosteroids, or were receiving intravenous immunoglobulin alone.

Germline CDR1 is SGHVS and CDR2 is FQNEAQ. Trimming pared 10 bases from V and 4 bases from J, leaving 18 bases between. This CDR3 is 14 amino acids long. Random-hexamer reverse transcription was applied to roughly 0.5 to 1 ug RNA. Coverage of TCR beta CDR3 amplification by immunoSEQ multiplex PCR extended to 54 Vbeta and 13 Jbeta. Via MiXCR, TCRdb re-called the immunoSEQ multiplex PCR reads, giving one row per CDR3 protein. The sample consists of some 97,000 distinct CDR3 sequences, 95% of them appearing once. The sequenced target, TCR beta, came from blood CD8+ and CD4+ T cells. The sequencing input was CD8+ T cells from PBMCs. This clonotype originated in a human donor with Susac syndrome. The chain joins TRBV7-8 to TRBJ2-3; perhaps TRBD1 as D (5 bases). CDR3 sequence reads: CATERGHTSDTQYF. CDR3 DNA: TGTGCCACGGAAAGGGGCCACACCTCAGATACGCAGTATTTT.